This entry lists 10 T cell receptor beta chains sequenced from one sample in a study of cytomegalovirus exposure and HLA in healthy donors. Use of 60 Vbeta and 13 Jbeta primers characterized the PCR. Some clones are missing from TCRdb's copy, which holds only in-frame ones; the method was immunoSEQ multiplex PCR. This table has 200,000 to 250,000 clones, roughly 70% appearing once. Sequencing was carried out using PBMCs. Receptor source: a woman aged 30 to 39 in good health and CMV-seronegative.

The V call is TRBV7-8, the J call TRBJ2-3, with D perhaps matching TRBD2 (6 bases). From germline, CDR1 is SGHVS and CDR2 FQNEAQ. CDR3 length: 16 residues. Trimming stripped 3 bases from V and 2 bases from J, with 15 bases between. As DNA, the CDR3 is TGTGCCAGCAGCTTTTCCGTCGGAGGGTTCACAGATACGCAGTATTTT. Translated: CASSFSVGGFTDTQYF.

This clone was seen a handful of times. The V gene is TRBV5-4, the J gene TRBJ2-2, with 11 bases lining up with TRBD2. The CDR3 has 17 amino acids. The V gene's germline CDR1 is SGHNT and CDR2 YYREEE (reference sequence). V lost 1 base to trimming and J lost 2 bases; unmatched junction nucleotides: 4. CDR3 protein: CASSLLLAGGNTGELFF. The CDR3 DNA reads TGTGCCAGCAGCTTGTTGCTAGCGGGGGGCAACACCGGGGAGCTGTTTTTT.

This clone was detected only once. The rearrangement joins TRBV7-8 to TRBJ1-2; tentative D call: TRBD1 (6 bases). Trimming cost V 4 bases and J 8 bases, with 14 bases left between them. The CDR3 is 13 residues long. Germline values: CDR1 SGHVS, CDR2 FQNEAQ. Here the CDR3 reads CASSSGAGIGYTF. The CDR3 DNA sequence: TGTGCCAGCAGCTCAGGGGCAGGCATCGGCTACACCTTC.

The chain couples TRBV27 to TRBJ2-7; D possibly corresponds to TRBD1 (7 bases). The CDR3 has 14 amino acids. V was cut by 3 bases and J by 4 bases, with 13 bases left in between. The germline V gene has CDR1 MNHEY and CDR2 SMNVEV (reference sequence). The CDR3 loop is CASSLVRGAYEQYF. As DNA, the CDR3 is TGTGCCAGCAGTTTGGTCAGGGGGGCATACGAGCAGTACTTC.

This clone has a single count. CDR3 bases: TGCGCCAGCAGCCAAGTTGGAGGGTATGGCTACACCTTC. Its protein product is CASSQVGGYGYTF. The chain uses TRBV4-1 and TRBJ1-2, with D unresolved. Per germline, CDR1 MGHRA and CDR2 YSYEKL. Trimming took 1 base from V and 5 from J, leaving 8 bases between them. This CDR3 is 13 amino acids long.

The CDR3 here is CASSPTGVGYEQYF. CDR3 nucleotide sequence: TGTGCCAGCAGTCCGACAGGGGTTGGGTACGAGCAGTACTTC. This chain connects TRBV6-5 to TRBJ2-7, with 8 bases that match TRBD1. Germline V gene sequence: CDR1 MNHEY, CDR2 SVGAGI. Trimming at V came to 5 bases and at J to 4 bases, leaving 7 bases not matched to a gene. This CDR3 region has 14 residues.

In this sample, this clone turned up once. The chain is built from TRBV6-1 and TRBJ1-5, with D possibly matching TRBD1 (5 bases). V was trimmed by 1 base and J by 0 bases, leaving 10 bases between them. Germline CDR1 reads MNHNS; CDR2 reads SASEGT. The CDR3 is made up of 16 amino acids. As DNA, the CDR3 is TGTGCCAGCAGTGAAGGGGGGGTAACTAGCAATCAGCCCCAGCATTTT. Translating it yields CASSEGGVTSNQPQHF.

Remarks on this clone: Mismatch with germline at one junction end may stem from a read error. The rearrangement uses TRBV11-3 and TRBJ1-2, with 7 bases aligning to TRBD1. Per germline, CDR1 SGHNT and CDR2 YENEEA. CDR3 length: 15 amino acids. CDR3 sequence reads: CASSLDRAPNYGYTF. The CDR3 nucleotides are TGTGCCAGCAGCCTAGACAGGGCGCCTAACTATGGCTACACCTTC.

The gene calls are TRBV25-1 and TRBJ2-1; the match to TRBD2 covers 7 bases. Unmatched junction bases numbered 6, after V lost 4 bases and J lost 9 bases. This CDR3 spans 13 amino acids. Germline CDR1 is MGHDK and CDR2 is SYGVNS. The CDR3: CASSGREFGEQFF. CDR3 nucleotides: TGTGCCAGCAGTGGGCGGGAGTTTGGTGAGCAGTTCTTC.

The genes are TRBV2 and TRBJ2-5; a weak D match, TRBD2 (6 bases). This CDR3 has 14 amino acids. V gave up 6 bases and J gave up 3 bases, with 14 bases separating them. Germline CDR1 SNHLY, CDR2 FYNNEI. Here the CDR3 DNA reads TGTGCCAGCAGCGCAAGCGGGCCCAAAGAGACCCAGTACTTC. As protein: CASSASGPKETQYF. The entire variable domain, with the rest obtained from reference TRBV2 and TRBJ2-5, is as follows: EPEVTQTPSHQVTQMGQEVILRCVPISNHLYFYWYRQILGQKVEFLVSFYNNEISEKSEIFDDQFSVERPDGSNFTLKIRSTKLEDSAMYFCASSASGPKETQYFGPGTRLLVL.